These 6 T cell receptor beta chains were sequenced from one sample in a study of shared clonotypes between healthy human individuals. Method: immunoSEQ multiplex PCR; TCRdb's copy keeps in-frame clones and lacks some. The repertoire holds roughly 500,000 clones, with 79% as singletons. The sequencing sample was made of PBMCs. Every receptor here comes from a woman aged 35 to 49 in good health. Some clones in this sample may be carry-over from other donors' samples.

Written as DNA, the CDR3 is TGCGCCAGCAGCCGGGTGCAGGGCTCCTACGAGCAGTACTTC. Its protein is CASSRVQGSYEQYF. This chain links TRBV4-3 with TRBJ2-5, with D possibly TRBD1 on 5 matching bases. The better agreement between TRBJ2-7 and the DNA end casts doubt on the J call. Germline lookup yields CDR1 LGHNA and CDR2 YSLEER. CDR3 length equals 14 residues.

J is TRBJ2-7 and V is TRBV2; 10 positions match TRBD2. The germline V gene encodes CDR1 SNHLY and CDR2 FYNNEI. J gave up 3 bases and V 6 bases, and 8 bases lay outside the gene matches. The CDR3 has 15 residues. The CDR3 DNA reads TGTGCCAGCAGAAAAACGGCTAGCGGGAGCTACGAGCAGTACTTC. Translated, it gives CASRKTASGSYEQYF.

The chain uses TRBV21-1 and TRBJ2-5; the table's D gene call, TRBD2, was not cross checked with the DNA. TRBV21-1 is a pseudogene locus. This CDR3 has 15 amino acids. In DNA form, the CDR3 reads TGTGCCAGCAGCAAAGCGCTAGGAGTTCAAGAGACCCAGTACTTC. Translated, it gives CASSKALGVQETQYF.

This clone was counted only a few times. The chain joins TRBV7-2 to TRBJ1-2; D not certain. V dropped 1 base and J dropped 4 bases, with 10 bases sitting between them. The CDR3 loop spans 14 amino acids. CDR1 and CDR2 from the germline V gene are SGHTA and FQGNSA. The CDR3 spells CASSLVLQTYGYTF. The CDR3 region has the DNA TGTGCCAGCAGCTTAGTGCTACAGACCTATGGCTACACCTTC.

On this clone itself: Other DNA sequences from this sample encode an identical CDR3 as well. CDR3 DNA: TGTGCCAGCAGTTCCCGCAATGAGCAGTTCTTC. Translating gives CASSSRNEQFF. This chain uses TRBV28 with TRBJ2-1; unclear D gene. The CDR3 consists of 11 residues. V was trimmed by 4 bases and J by 6 bases, leaving 4 bases between them. Per germline, CDR1 MDHEN and CDR2 SYDVKM.

The chain links TRBV29-1 to TRBJ2-3; 9 positions agree with TRBD1. Trimming cost V 7 bases and J 5 bases; bases outside gene matches: 10. The CDR3 runs to 14 residues. Germline assignment: CDR1 SQVTM and CDR2 ANQGSEA. As DNA, the CDR3 is TGCAGCGGGTGGACAGGGGCTTTGGGAGATACGCAGTATTTT. Encoded protein: CSGWTGALGDTQYF.